The rows below give T cell receptor beta chains drawn from one sample of a study of cytomegalovirus exposure and HLA in healthy donors. Assay: immunoSEQ multiplex PCR; the TCRdb copy retains only in-frame clones and omits some. This sample has tens of thousands of clones, with approximately 80% found just once. The source material was PBMCs. The receptor source for this set is a young man in good health and CMV-seropositive. The CDR3 runs from the conserved cysteine through the conserved F or W. The D gene is left open where the match is weak.

>TRBD2|TRBJ2-5|TRBV7-9
CASSSGTSGPPRETQYF
>TRBD1|TRBJ1-1|TRBV27
CASTRDRGFTEAFF
>TRBD1|TRBJ1-1|TRBV5-1
CASRRGQGENTEAFF
>TRBD1|TRBJ1-4|TRBV6-1
CASSEPVTGNEKLFF
>.|TRBJ1-1|TRBV29-1
CSGRDREAFF
>TRBD1|TRBJ1-2|TRBV28
CASSLTGDYGYTF
>TRBD2|TRBJ2-3|TRBV7-2
CASSPDLAGGRTDTQYF
>.|TRBJ2-7|TRBV29-1
CSGQSTYEQYF
>.|TRBJ1-5|TRBV6-5
CASSPIRGSNQPQHF
>TRBD2|TRBJ2-5|TRBV29-1
CSVRLAAGETQYF
>.|TRBJ1-2|TRBV30
CAWSAGRGGYTF
>.|TRBJ2-6|TRBV30
CAWSSGANVLTF
>.|TRBJ2-7|TRBV7-9
CASSFGTRPLEQYF
>.|TRBJ1-2|TRBV14
CASSQDRRGFGGYTF
>.|TRBJ2-5|TRBV2
CASYLARYQETQYF
>TRBD1|TRBJ1-1|TRBV25-1
CASRRQGVNTEAFF
>TRBD1|TRBJ1-5|TRBV28
CASTPLAGGQPQHF
>TRBD2|TRBJ2-5|TRBV7-2
CASSLGTSGRRETQYF
>TRBD2|TRBJ2-3|TRBV4-2
CASSQASGGTDTQYF
>.|TRBJ2-1|TRBV6-1
CASTEGASSYNEQFF
>.|TRBJ2-1|TRBV10-1
CASSLKGFTGEQFF
>TRBD1|TRBJ2-1|TRBV7-3
CASSQTGDEQFF
>.|TRBJ2-3|TRBV20-1
CSARDLDTQYF
>.|TRBJ1-5|TRBV5-1
CASSQAGDQPQHF
>TRBD1|.|TRBV30
CAWGTGGHYEQYF
>.|TRBJ2-6|TRBV9
CASSITGSGANVLTF
>.|TRBJ2-6|TRBV4-1
CASSPEELRLFSGANVLTF
>TRBD1|TRBJ1-4|TRBV5-4
CASSTTGGEKLFF
>.|TRBJ1-6|TRBV6-5
CASNSGGRSNSPLHF
>TRBD1|TRBJ2-5|TRBV5-1
CASSPDRGEETQYF
>TRBD1|TRBJ2-5|TRBV30
CACDPGQGETQYF
>.|TRBJ1-1|TRBV5-1
CASSLGSQGYAEAFF
>TRBD1|TRBJ1-1|TRBV6-5
CASSYSRDRGNTEAFF
>TRBD1|TRBJ1-5|TRBV19
CASSATGYNQPQHF
>TRBD1|TRBJ2-1|TRBV6-5
CASSYYGQAYNEQFF
>TRBD2|TRBJ2-1|TRBV11-3
CASSLELAGPNEQFF
>.|TRBJ2-1|TRBV10-2
CASSDPFRGFEQFF
>TRBD1|TRBJ2-2|TRBV2
CASSRQGEPGELFF
>TRBD1|TRBJ1-1|TRBV11-2
CASSNRDRGEAFF
>TRBD2|TRBJ2-1|TRBV6-5
CASSYTSGGNEQFF
>.|TRBJ2-6|TRBV6-1
CASSGTRSGANVLTF
>.|TRBJ1-2|TRBV7-6
CASSFSIIREGDYGYTF
>TRBD2|TRBJ2-1|TRBV12-5
CASGLFSGGGQFF
>.|TRBJ2-5|TRBV29-1
CSVAGGNLETQYF
>.|TRBJ2-7|TRBV11-1
CASSFDRPASPYEQYF
>TRBD1|TRBJ2-2|TRBV29-1
CSVAPGQGTGELFF
>TRBD2|TRBJ2-1|TRBV30
CAWIAGGYDNEQFF
>.|TRBJ2-1|TRBV9
CASSVTGHYNEQFF
>TRBD1|TRBJ1-6|TRBV28
CASSFQDRANSPLHF
>.|TRBJ1-6|TRBV6-5
CASSAELSNSPLHF
>.|TRBJ2-1|TRBV29-1
CSVEASSYNEQFF
>.|TRBJ1-1|TRBV6-5
CASFMGLTEAFF
>.|TRBJ1-5|TRBV7-9
CASSLGGVNQPQHF
>.|TRBJ1-4|TRBV29-1
CSVEDGQGGEKLFF
>.|TRBJ1-1|TRBV9
CASSPRGAGANTEAFF
>.|TRBJ1-1|TRBV10-2
CASSPSVANTEAFF